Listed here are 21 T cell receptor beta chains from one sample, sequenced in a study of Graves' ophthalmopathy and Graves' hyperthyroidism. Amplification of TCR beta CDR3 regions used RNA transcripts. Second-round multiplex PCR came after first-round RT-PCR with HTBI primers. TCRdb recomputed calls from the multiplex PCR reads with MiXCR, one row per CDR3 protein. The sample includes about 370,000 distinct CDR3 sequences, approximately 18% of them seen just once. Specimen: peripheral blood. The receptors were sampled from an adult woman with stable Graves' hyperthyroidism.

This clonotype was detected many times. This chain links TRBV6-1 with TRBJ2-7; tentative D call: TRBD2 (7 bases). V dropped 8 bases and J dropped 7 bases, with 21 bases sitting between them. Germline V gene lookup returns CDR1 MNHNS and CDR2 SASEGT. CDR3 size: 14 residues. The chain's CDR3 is CASGEDRRRGEQYF. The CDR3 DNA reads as TGTGCCAGCGGGGAGGACAGACGGCGGGGGGAGCAGTACTTC.

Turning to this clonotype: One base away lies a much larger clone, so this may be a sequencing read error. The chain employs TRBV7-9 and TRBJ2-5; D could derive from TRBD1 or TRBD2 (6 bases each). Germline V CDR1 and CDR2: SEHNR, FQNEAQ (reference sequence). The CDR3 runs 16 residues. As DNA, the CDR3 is TGTGCCAGCAGCCGGGGGCCAGCCGGGGGCCAAGAGACCAAGTACTTC. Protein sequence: CASSRGPAGGQETKYF. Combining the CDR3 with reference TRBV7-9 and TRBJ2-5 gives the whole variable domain DTGVSQNPRHKITKRGQNVTFRCDPISEHNRLYWYRQTLGQGPEFLTYFQNEAQLEKSRLLSDRFSAERPKGSFSTLEIQRTEQGDSAMYLCASSRGPAGGQETKYFGPGTRLLVL.

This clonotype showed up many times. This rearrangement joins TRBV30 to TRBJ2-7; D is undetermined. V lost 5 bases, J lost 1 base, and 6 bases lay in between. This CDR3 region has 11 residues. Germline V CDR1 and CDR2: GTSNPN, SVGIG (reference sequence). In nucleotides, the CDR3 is TGTGCCTGGGCGATATCCTACGAGCAGTACTTC. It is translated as CAWAISYEQYF.

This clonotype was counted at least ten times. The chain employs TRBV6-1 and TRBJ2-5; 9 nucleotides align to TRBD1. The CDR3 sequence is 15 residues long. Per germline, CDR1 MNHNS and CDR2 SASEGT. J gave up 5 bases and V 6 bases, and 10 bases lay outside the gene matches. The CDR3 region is CASRPQGAFGETQYF. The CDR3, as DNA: TGTGCCAGCAGACCACAGGGGGCTTTCGGTGAGACCCAGTACTTC.

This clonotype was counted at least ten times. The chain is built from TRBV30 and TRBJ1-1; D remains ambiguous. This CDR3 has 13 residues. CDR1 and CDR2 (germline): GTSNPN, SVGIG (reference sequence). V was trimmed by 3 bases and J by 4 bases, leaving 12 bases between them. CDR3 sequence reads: CAWRYGLVTEAFF. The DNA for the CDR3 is TGTGCCTGGAGATACGGGCTCGTCACTGAAGCTTTCTTT.

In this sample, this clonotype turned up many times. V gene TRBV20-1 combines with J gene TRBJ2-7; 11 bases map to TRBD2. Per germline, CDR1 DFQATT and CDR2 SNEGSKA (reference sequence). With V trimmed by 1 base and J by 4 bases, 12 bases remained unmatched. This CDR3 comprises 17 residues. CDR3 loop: CSARAEGIAGGPYEQYF. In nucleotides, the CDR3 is TGCAGTGCTAGAGCCGAAGGCATAGCGGGAGGGCCTTACGAGCAGTACTTC.

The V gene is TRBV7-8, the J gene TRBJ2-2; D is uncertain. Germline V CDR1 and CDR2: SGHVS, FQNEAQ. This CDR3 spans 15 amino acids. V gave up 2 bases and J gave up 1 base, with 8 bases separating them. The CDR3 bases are TGTGCCAGCAGCTTATGGTCGGTGAACACCGGGGAGCTGTTTTTT. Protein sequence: CASSLWSVNTGELFF.

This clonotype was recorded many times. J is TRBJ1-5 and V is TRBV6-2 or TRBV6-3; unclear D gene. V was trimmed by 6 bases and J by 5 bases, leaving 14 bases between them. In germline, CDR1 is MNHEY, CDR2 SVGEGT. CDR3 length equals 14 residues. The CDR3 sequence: CASRPPGKDQPQHF. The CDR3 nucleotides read TGTGCCAGCAGACCCCCCGGTAAGGATCAGCCCCAGCATTTT.

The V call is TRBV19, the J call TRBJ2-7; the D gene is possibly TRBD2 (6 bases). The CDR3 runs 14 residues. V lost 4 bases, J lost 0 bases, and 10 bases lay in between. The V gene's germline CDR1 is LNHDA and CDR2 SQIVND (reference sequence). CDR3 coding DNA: TGTGCCAGTAGTACGGGGGACGGCTCCTACGAGCAGTACTTC. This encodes CASSTGDGSYEQYF.

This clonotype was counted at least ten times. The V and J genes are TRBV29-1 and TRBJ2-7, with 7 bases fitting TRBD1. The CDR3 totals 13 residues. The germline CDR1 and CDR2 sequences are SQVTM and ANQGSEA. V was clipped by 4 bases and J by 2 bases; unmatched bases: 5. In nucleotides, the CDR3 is TGCAGCGTTGGGGGACAGAACGCCTACGAGCAGTACTTC. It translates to CSVGGQNAYEQYF.

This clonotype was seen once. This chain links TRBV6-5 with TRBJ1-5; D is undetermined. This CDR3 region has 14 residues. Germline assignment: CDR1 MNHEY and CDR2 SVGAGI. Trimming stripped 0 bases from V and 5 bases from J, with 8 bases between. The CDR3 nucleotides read TGTGCCAGCAGTTACTCGATCGGTGATCAGCCCCAGCATTTT. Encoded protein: CASSYSIGDQPQHF.

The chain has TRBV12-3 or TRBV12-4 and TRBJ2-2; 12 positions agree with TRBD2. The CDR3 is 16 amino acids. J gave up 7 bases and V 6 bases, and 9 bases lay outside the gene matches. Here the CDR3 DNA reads TGTGCCAGCAGCTCGACTAGCGGGAGCGTAGGCGGGGAGCTGTTTTTT. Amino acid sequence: CASSSTSGSVGGELFF.

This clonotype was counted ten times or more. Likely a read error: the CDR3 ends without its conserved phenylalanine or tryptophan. Written as DNA, the CDR3 is TGTGCCTGGAGTGAAGGGAACACTGAAGCTTTCTCT. It is translated as CAWSEGNTEAFS. The rearrangement joins TRBV30 to TRBJ1-1; D not resolved. This CDR3 region has 12 residues. Germline values: CDR1 GTSNPN, CDR2 SVGIG (reference sequence). The V end was cut by 1 base, the J end by 1 base, with 4 bases between.

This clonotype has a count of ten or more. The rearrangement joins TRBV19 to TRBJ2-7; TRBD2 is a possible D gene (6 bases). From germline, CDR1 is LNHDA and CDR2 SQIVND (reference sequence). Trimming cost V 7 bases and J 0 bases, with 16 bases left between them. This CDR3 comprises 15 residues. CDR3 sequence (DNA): TGTGCCAGTACCGGATGGGGGGAGAGCTCCTACGAGCAGTACTTC. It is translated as CASTGWGESSYEQYF.

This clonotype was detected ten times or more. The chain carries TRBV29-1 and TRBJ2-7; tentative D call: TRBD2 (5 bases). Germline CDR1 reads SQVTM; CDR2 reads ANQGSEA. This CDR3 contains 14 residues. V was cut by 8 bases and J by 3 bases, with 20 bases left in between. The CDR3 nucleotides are TGCAGCACCTCCGAGGGCTCGGCGGGCTACGAGCAGTACTTC. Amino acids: CSTSEGSAGYEQYF.

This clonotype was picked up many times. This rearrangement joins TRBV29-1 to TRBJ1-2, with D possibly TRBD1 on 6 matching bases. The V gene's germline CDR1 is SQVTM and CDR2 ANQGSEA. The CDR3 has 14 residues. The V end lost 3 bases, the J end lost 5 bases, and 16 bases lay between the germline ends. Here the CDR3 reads CSVERQGIMYGYTF. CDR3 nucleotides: TGCAGCGTTGAGCGTCAGGGGATAATGTATGGCTACACCTTC.

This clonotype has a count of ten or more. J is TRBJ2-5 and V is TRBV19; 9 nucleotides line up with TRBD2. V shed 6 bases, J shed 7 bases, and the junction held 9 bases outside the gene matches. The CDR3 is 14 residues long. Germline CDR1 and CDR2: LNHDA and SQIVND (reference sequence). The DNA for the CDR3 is TGTGCCAGTAGCGAGACTAGCGGACGGAGGACCCAGTACTTC. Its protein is CASSETSGRRTQYF.

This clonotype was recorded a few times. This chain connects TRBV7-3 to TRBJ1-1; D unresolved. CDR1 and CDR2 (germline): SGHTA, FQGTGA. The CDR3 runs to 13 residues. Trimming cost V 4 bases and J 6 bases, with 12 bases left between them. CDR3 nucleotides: TGTGCCAGCAGCTCTTACAGACGCGCTGAAGCTTTCTTT. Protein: CASSSYRRAEAFF.

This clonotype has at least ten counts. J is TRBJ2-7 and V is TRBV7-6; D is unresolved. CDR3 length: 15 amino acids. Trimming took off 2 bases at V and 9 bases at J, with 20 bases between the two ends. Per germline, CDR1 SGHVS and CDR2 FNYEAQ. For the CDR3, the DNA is TGTGCCAGCAGCTTATTAGGGCCGGGTTATGTTCGGCAGTACTTC. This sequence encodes CASSLLGPGYVRQYF.

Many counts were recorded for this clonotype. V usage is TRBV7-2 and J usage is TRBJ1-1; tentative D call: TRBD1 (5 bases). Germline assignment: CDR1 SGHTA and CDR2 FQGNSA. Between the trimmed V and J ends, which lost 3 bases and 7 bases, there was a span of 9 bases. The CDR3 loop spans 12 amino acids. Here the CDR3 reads CASSFGTDEAFF. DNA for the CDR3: TGTGCCAGCAGCTTTGGGACGGATGAAGCTTTCTTT.

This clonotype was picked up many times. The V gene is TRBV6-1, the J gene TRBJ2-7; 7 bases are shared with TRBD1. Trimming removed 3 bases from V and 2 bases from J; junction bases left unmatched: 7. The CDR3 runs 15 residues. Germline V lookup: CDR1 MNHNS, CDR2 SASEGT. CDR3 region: CASSETPDRTYEQYF. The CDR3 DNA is TGTGCCAGCAGTGAGACTCCGGACAGGACCTACGAGCAGTACTTC.